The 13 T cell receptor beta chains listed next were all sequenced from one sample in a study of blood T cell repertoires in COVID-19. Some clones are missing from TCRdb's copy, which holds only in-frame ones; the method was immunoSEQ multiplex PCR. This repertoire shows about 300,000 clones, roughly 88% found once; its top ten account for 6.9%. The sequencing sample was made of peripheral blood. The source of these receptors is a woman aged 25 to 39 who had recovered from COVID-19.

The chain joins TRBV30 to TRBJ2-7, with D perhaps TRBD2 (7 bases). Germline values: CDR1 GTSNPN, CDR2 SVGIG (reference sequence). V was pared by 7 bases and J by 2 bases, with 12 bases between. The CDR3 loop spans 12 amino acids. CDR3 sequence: CASKGGTYEQYF. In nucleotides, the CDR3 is TGTGCCTCTAAGGGGGGGACCTACGAGCAGTACTTC. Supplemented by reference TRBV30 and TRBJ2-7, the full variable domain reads SQTIHQWPATLVQPVGSPLSLECTVEGTSNPNLYWYRQAAGRGLQLLFYSVGIGQISSEVPQNLSASRPQDRQFILSSKKLLLSDSGFYLCASKGGTYEQYFGPGTRLTVT.

The CDR3 region is CASSFEGSGNTIYF. The CDR3 bases are TGCGCCAGCAGCTTCGAGGGTTCTGGAAACACCATATATTTT. The chain is built from TRBV5-1 and TRBJ1-3; D not certain. With 2 bases removed from V and 1 base from J, the gap between germline ends came to 7 bases. Per germline, CDR1 SGHRS and CDR2 YFSETQ. The CDR3 covers 14 residues.

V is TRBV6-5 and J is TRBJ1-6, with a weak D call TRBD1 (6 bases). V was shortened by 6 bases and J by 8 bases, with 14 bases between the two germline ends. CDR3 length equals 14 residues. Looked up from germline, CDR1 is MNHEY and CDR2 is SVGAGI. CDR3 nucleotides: TGTGCCAGCAGGGCAGGGGTCGGGGATTCACCCCTCCACTTT. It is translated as CASRAGVGDSPLHF.

CDR3: CASSWGLAGDYNEQFF. The CDR3 DNA is TGCGCCAGCAGCTGGGGACTAGCGGGGGACTACAATGAGCAGTTCTTC. The chain uses TRBV5-1 and TRBJ2-1; 14 nucleotides line up with TRBD2. The CDR3 covers 16 residues. In germline, CDR1 is SGHRS, CDR2 YFSETQ. J gave up 3 bases and V 3 bases, and 2 bases lay outside the gene matches.

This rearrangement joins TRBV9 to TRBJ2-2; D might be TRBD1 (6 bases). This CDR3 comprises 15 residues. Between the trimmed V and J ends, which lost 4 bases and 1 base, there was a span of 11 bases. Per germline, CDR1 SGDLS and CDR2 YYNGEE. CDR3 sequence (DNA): TGTGCCAGCAGCCCCCAGACAGGGAACACCGGGGAGCTGTTTTTT. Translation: CASSPQTGNTGELFF.

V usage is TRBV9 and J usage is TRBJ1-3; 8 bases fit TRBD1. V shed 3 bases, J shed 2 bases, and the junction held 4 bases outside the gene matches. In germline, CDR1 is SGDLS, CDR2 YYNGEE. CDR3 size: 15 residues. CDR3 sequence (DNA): TGTGCCAGCAGCGCAGGACAGGGAGCTGGAAACACCATATATTTT. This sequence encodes CASSAGQGAGNTIYF.

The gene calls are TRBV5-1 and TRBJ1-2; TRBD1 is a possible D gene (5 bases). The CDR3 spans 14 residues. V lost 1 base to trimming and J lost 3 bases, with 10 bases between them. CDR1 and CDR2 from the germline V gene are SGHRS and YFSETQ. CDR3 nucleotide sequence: TGCGCCAGCAGCTTGAGGGGCAGGGACTATGGCTACACCTTC. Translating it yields CASSLRGRDYGYTF.

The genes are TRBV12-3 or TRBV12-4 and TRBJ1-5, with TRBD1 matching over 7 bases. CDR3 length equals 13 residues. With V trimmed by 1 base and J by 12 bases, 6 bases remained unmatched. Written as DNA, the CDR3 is TGTGCCAGCAGTTTAGGTGGGACAGATCTCCAGCATTTT. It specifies CASSLGGTDLQHF.

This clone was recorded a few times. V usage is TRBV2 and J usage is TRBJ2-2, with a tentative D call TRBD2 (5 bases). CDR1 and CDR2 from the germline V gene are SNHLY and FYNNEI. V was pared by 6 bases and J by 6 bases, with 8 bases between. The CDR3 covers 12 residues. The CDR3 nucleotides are TGTGCCAGCAGGAGGGAAGCCGGGGAGCTGTTTTTT. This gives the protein CASRREAGELFF.

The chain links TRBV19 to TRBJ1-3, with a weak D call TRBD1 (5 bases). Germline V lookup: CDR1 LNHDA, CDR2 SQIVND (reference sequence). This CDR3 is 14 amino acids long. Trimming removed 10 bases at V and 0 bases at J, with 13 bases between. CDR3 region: CATSGLLSGNTIYF. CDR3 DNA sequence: TGTGCCACCTCGGGACTGCTCTCTGGAAACACCATATATTTT. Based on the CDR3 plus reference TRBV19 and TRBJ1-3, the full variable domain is DGGITQSPKYLFRKEGQNVTLSCEQNLNHDAMYWYRQDPGQGLRLIYYSQIVNDFQKGDIAEGYSVSREKKESFPLTVTSAQKNPTAFYLCATSGLLSGNTIYFGEGSWLTVV.

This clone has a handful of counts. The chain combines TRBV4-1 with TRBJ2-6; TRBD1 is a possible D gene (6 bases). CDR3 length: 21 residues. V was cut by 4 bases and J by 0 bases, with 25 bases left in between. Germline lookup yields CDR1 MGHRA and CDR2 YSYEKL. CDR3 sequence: CASSLEAFPGTSHSGANVLTF. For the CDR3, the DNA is TGCGCCAGCAGCCTTGAAGCTTTCCCCGGGACATCTCACTCTGGGGCCAACGTCCTGACTTTC.

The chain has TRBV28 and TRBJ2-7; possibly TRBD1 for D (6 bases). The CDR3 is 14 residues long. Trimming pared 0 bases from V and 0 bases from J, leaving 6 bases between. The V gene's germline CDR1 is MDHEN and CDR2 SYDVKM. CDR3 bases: TGTGCCAGCAGTTTATGGGGACACTCCTACGAGCAGTACTTC. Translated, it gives CASSLWGHSYEQYF.

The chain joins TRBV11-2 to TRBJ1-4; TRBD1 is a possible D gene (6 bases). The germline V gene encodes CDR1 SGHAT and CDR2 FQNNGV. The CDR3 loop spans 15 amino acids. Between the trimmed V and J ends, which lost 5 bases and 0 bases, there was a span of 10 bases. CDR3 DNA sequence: TGTGCCAGCAGCCCCCCAGGGGCAACTAATGAAAAACTGTTTTTT. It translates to CASSPPGATNEKLFF.